Below are 28 T cell receptor beta chains sequenced from a single sample in a study of graft-versus-host responses after intestinal transplantation. No antigen is known for these receptors. Profiled with immunoSEQ multiplex PCR; TCRdb holds only in-frame clones, not every one. The sample has about 97,000 clones, just under 95% seen once; the top ten hold about 0.062%. Sequencing was performed on unstimulated CD8+ T cells sorted from spleen or lymph node cells, taken before transplant. All receptors derive from a human donor who was the organ donor for an intestinal transplant.

The chain joins TRBV12-5 to TRBJ2-7; 9 nucleotides agree with TRBD2. Per the germline V gene, CDR1 is LGHNT and CDR2 is FRNRAP. This CDR3 contains 15 residues. Germline trimming cut 2 bases from V and 3 bases from J; bases unmatched to any gene: 5. CDR3 in amino acids: CASGLILAGYYEQYF. CDR3 coding DNA: TGTGCTAGTGGTTTGATCCTAGCGGGGTACTACGAGCAGTACTTC.

The rearrangement joins TRBV14 to TRBJ2-3; 7 nucleotides align to TRBD1. The CDR3 length is 15 residues. CDR1 SGHDN and CDR2 FVKESK come from the germline V gene. The V gene end was trimmed by 1 base and the J gene end by 3 bases; junction bases not matched to a gene: 4. For the CDR3, the DNA is TGTGCCAGCAGCCAAGTAGGGGGCGGAACAGATACGCAGTATTTT. This encodes CASSQVGGGTDTQYF.

The chain has TRBV7-6 and TRBJ2-2; TRBD2 might be the D (6 bases). The germline gives CDR1 SGHVS, CDR2 FNYEAQ. The CDR3 sequence is 14 residues long. Trimming removed 6 bases at V and 5 bases at J, with 13 bases between. The CDR3 region is CASRSGGETGELFF. CDR3 bases: TGTGCCAGCAGGTCCGGGGGTGAGACCGGGGAGCTGTTTTTT.

The chain combines TRBV2 with TRBJ1-1, with 7 positions matching TRBD1. The CDR3 totals 14 residues. Trimming at V came to 6 bases and at J to 3 bases, leaving 7 bases not matched to a gene. CDR1 SNHLY and CDR2 FYNNEI come from the germline V gene. CDR3 nucleotide sequence: TGTGCCAGCAGGGTCCAGACAGGGCACACTGAAGCTTTCTTT. Its translation: CASRVQTGHTEAFF.

The chain recombines TRBV29-1 with TRBJ1-1; 9 positions match TRBD1. The J segment lost 3 bases and the V segment lost 7 bases, leaving 6 bases of the junction unmatched. The CDR3 totals 13 residues. Germline V gene sequence: CDR1 SQVTM, CDR2 ANQGSEA. Here the CDR3 DNA reads TGCAGCGACGACGGGACAGGGTACACTGAAGCTTTCTTT. It yields the protein CSDDGTGYTEAFF.

This clone has a single count. The chain is built from TRBV9 and TRBJ2-3, with D unclear. Trimming took off 3 bases at V and 8 bases at J, with 10 bases between the two ends. This CDR3 region has 12 residues. The germline V gene has CDR1 SGDLS and CDR2 YYNGEE. The CDR3 DNA is TGTGCCAGCAGCGGAATCACACCTACGCAGTATTTT. This translates into CASSGITPTQYF.

This chain connects TRBV11-2 to TRBJ2-7; D gene unclear. This CDR3 comprises 16 residues. V lost 2 bases, J lost 3 bases, and 17 bases lay in between. CDR1 and CDR2 from the germline V gene are SGHAT and FQNNGV. The CDR3 here is CASSLSDSLFFYEQYF. DNA of the CDR3: TGTGCCAGCAGCTTAAGTGACTCCCTATTTTTCTACGAGCAGTACTTC.

The rearrangement joins TRBV27 to TRBJ2-1; 14 bases line up with TRBD2. Germline V gives CDR1 MNHEY, CDR2 SMNVEV (reference sequence). The J segment lost 8 bases and the V segment lost 4 bases, leaving 7 bases of the junction unmatched. The CDR3 length is 16 residues. The CDR3 protein is CASSSGLAGAWHEQFF. The CDR3 DNA follows: TGTGCCAGCAGTTCGGGACTAGCGGGAGCGTGGCATGAGCAGTTCTTC.

J is TRBJ1-1 and V is TRBV28, with D hard to call. With 4 bases removed from V and 1 base from J, the gap between germline ends came to 13 bases. From germline, CDR1 is MDHEN and CDR2 SYDVKM. This CDR3 comprises 15 residues. DNA for the CDR3: TGTGCCAGCAGTTACCCCGCGGTAGAGAACACTGAAGCTTTCTTT. Protein: CASSYPAVENTEAFF.

CDR3 protein: CASSEDDLAGGNEQFF. The CDR3 nucleotides read TGTGCCAGCAGCGAGGATGATCTAGCGGGAGGCAATGAGCAGTTCTTC. The genes are TRBV2 and TRBJ2-1, with 11 nucleotides matching TRBD2. The CDR3 sequence is 16 residues long. J lost 6 bases, V lost 6 bases, and 10 bases had no gene match. Germline V lookup: CDR1 SNHLY, CDR2 FYNNEI.

CDR3 DNA: TGTGCCTGGAGATTGTGGTTCCGGGACAGACTAAACTATGGCTACACCTTC. Its translation is CAWRLWFRDRLNYGYTF. The rearrangement joins TRBV30 to TRBJ1-2; 7 bases agree with TRBD1. The V gene's germline CDR1 is GTSNPN and CDR2 SVGIG (reference sequence). The CDR3 has 17 amino acids. V shed 3 bases, J shed 2 bases, and the junction held 15 bases outside the gene matches.

The chain has TRBV6-6 and TRBJ1-1, with TRBD1 identical over 11 bases. The CDR3 totals 14 residues. V was pared by 5 bases and J by 10 bases, with 9 bases of the junction left unmatched. Per germline, CDR1 MNHNY and CDR2 SVGAGI (reference sequence). The CDR3 loop reads CASSESGQGVLAFF. The DNA of the CDR3 is TGTGCCAGCAGTGAGTCGGGACAGGGGGTTCTAGCTTTCTTT.

This rearrangement joins TRBV14 to TRBJ1-1; the D gene is possibly TRBD1 (5 bases). Germline assignment: CDR1 SGHDN and CDR2 FVKESK. The CDR3 extends over 16 amino acids. Trimming removed 0 bases from V and 7 bases from J, with 18 bases in between. CDR3 sequence (DNA): TGTGCCAGCAGCCAAGATGGAGACAGCCTCCTTATTGAAGCTTTCTTT. Amino acid sequence: CASSQDGDSLLIEAFF. The variable domain in full, with the rest retrieved from reference TRBV14 and TRBJ1-1, is EAGVTQFPSHSVIEKGQTVTLRCDPISGHDNLYWYRRVMGKEIKFLLHFVKESKQDESGMPNNRFLAERTGGTYSTLKVQPAELEDSGVYFCASSQDGDSLLIEAFFGQGTRLTVV.

The chain couples TRBV2 to TRBJ2-5; D might be TRBD1 (5 bases). Trimming stripped 6 bases from V and 1 base from J, with 9 bases between. The CDR3 runs 13 residues. The germline gives CDR1 SNHLY, CDR2 FYNNEI. CDR3 protein: CASSATGQETQYF. CDR3 in DNA: TGTGCCAGCAGCGCTACAGGCCAAGAGACCCAGTACTTC.

This rearrangement joins TRBV2 to TRBJ2-1, with D possibly TRBD2 on 6 matching bases. The CDR3 consists of 14 residues. Trimming shortened V by 8 bases and J by 5 bases, and 16 bases separated the two germline ends. Germline loops: CDR1 SNHLY, CDR2 FYNNEI. The DNA of the CDR3 is TGTGCCAGCTCCTATAGCGGACAAAACAATGAGCAGTTCTTC. It codes for CASSYSGQNNEQFF.

This clone was detected only once. The chain recombines TRBV5-1 with TRBJ2-7; D may be TRBD2 (6 bases). CDR1 and CDR2 from the germline V gene are SGHRS and YFSETQ. The CDR3 totals 16 residues. The V gene lost 2 bases and the J gene lost 2 bases, with 17 bases spanning the gap. The CDR3 DNA is TGCGCCAGCAGCTTAGATAGCGGCCTATTGACCTACGAGCAGTACTTC. It specifies CASSLDSGLLTYEQYF.

The table lists this clone with a count of one. At one end, the junction sequence differs from germline, possibly due to a read error. Other DNA sequences of this sample code for an identical CDR3. This rearrangement joins TRBV5-1 to TRBJ1-5, with TRBD1 as a possible D gene (5 bases). CDR3 length: 13 amino acids. The V gene's germline CDR1 is SGHRS and CDR2 YFSETQ. CDR3 in amino acids: CASSLNRNQPQHF. In DNA form, the CDR3 reads TGCGCCAGCAGCTTGAACAGGAATCAGCCCCAGCATTTC. Variable domain in full (rest from reference TRBV5-1 and TRBJ1-5): KAGVTQTPRYLIKTRGQQVTLSCSPISGHRSVSWYQQTPGQGLQFLFEYFSETQRNKGNFPGRFSGRQFSNSRSEMNVSTLELGDSALYLCASSLNRNQPQHFGDGTRLSIL.

Written as DNA, the CDR3 is TGTGCCAGCAGCTCCGCAGGGGGACGGTCCTACGAGCAGTACTTC. It specifies CASSSAGGRSYEQYF. The gene calls are TRBV5-4 and TRBJ2-7, with TRBD1 matching over 7 bases. The CDR3 consists of 15 residues. CDR1 and CDR2 from the germline V gene are SGHNT and YYREEE (reference sequence). Trimming at V came to 3 bases and at J to 1 base, leaving 7 bases not matched to a gene.

CDR3 in amino acids: CATSNSVPSYNEQFF. CDR3 in DNA: TGTGCCACCAGCAATAGCGTACCTTCCTACAATGAGCAGTTCTTC. The rearrangement links TRBV15 to TRBJ2-1, with D perhaps TRBD2 (5 bases). The V gene's germline CDR1 is LNHNV and CDR2 YYDKDF (reference sequence). Trimming removed 4 bases from V and 1 base from J, with 11 bases in between. This CDR3 is built from 15 residues.

The chain uses TRBV28 and TRBJ2-1; tentatively, D is TRBD2 (5 bases). The CDR3 is made up of 12 amino acids. Germline CDR1 reads MDHEN; CDR2 reads SYDVKM. V dropped 2 bases and J dropped 6 bases, with 5 bases sitting between them. CDR3: CASSLRGNEQFF. Here the CDR3 DNA reads TGTGCCAGCAGTTTACGGGGCAATGAGCAGTTCTTC.

The CDR3 loop reads CSARRANEQFF. In nucleotides, the CDR3 is TGCAGTGCCCGCAGGGCCAATGAGCAGTTCTTC. V usage is TRBV20-1 and J usage is TRBJ2-1, with D possibly TRBD1 on 5 matching bases. CDR1 and CDR2 from the germline V gene are DFQATT and SNEGSKA (reference sequence). V lost 6 bases and J lost 6, with 9 bases in between. The CDR3 runs 11 residues.

About this clone: The same CDR3 arises from other DNA sequences in this sample as well. The chain couples TRBV9 to TRBJ2-7; weak D call: TRBD1 (6 bases). Trimming shortened V by 0 bases and J by 3 bases, and 10 bases separated the two germline ends. CDR1 and CDR2 from the germline V gene are SGDLS and YYNGEE. This CDR3 contains 14 residues. This CDR3 reads CASSVGSDSYEQYF. DNA of the CDR3: TGTGCCAGCAGCGTAGGGTCGGACAGCTACGAGCAGTACTTC. Based on the CDR3 plus reference TRBV9 and TRBJ2-7, the full variable domain is DSGVTQTPKHLITATGQRVTLRCSPRSGDLSVYWYQQSLDQGLQFLIQYYNGEERAKGNILERFSAQQFPDLHSELNLSSLELGDSALYFCASSVGSDSYEQYFGPGTRLTVT.

The gene calls are TRBV18 and TRBJ2-2, with TRBD2 identical over 11 bases. Unmatched junction bases numbered 2, after V lost 1 base and J lost 7 bases. The CDR3 totals 15 residues. Germline V gene lookup returns CDR1 KGHSH and CDR2 LQKENI. CDR3 in amino acids: CASSPRLAGIGELFF. The CDR3 DNA reads as TGTGCCAGCTCACCACGACTAGCGGGAATCGGGGAGCTGTTTTTT.

The V call is TRBV30, the J call TRBJ1-5, with D tentatively TRBD1 (5 bases). With 2 bases removed from V and 0 bases from J, the gap between germline ends came to 8 bases. This CDR3 contains 14 residues. The germline V gene has CDR1 GTSNPN and CDR2 SVGIG (reference sequence). CDR3 amino acids: CAWSTGDSNQPQHF. CDR3 nucleotides: TGTGCCTGGAGTACAGGCGATAGCAATCAGCCCCAGCATTTT.

V usage is TRBV28 and J usage is TRBJ1-2, with 7 bases that match TRBD1. V gave up 6 bases and J gave up 2 bases; unmatched junction bases: 12. The CDR3 consists of 16 residues. Germline CDR1 reads MDHEN; CDR2 reads SYDVKM. The CDR3 nucleotides are TGTGCCAGCAGACTCACAACGACAGGGCGGAACTATGGCTACACCTTC. This gives the protein CASRLTTTGRNYGYTF.

This clone is a singleton in its sample. V gene TRBV28 combines with J gene TRBJ2-4; TRBD1 aligns across 7 bases. Germline CDR1 is MDHEN and CDR2 is SYDVKM. This CDR3 has 18 residues. The V and J ends lost 3 bases and 3 bases, in that order; junction bases with no gene match: 14. DNA of the CDR3: TGTGCCAGCAGTTTGGGGACAGAAGGCCTAGTGTACAAAAACATTCAGTACTTC. Translation gives CASSLGTEGLVYKNIQYF.

The chain is built from TRBV13 and TRBJ2-3; a weak D match, TRBD1 (6 bases). V dropped 8 bases and J dropped 1 base, with 7 bases sitting between them. The CDR3 totals 12 residues. Germline V CDR1 and CDR2: PRHDT, FYEKMQ (reference sequence). CDR3 region: CASGGGTDTQYF. CDR3 DNA: TGTGCCAGCGGGGGCGGCACAGATACGCAGTATTTT.

The V and J genes are TRBV2 and TRBJ2-2; 11 bases fit TRBD1. With 11 bases clipped from V and 6 bases from J, the junction kept 8 bases outside the gene matches. The germline gives CDR1 SNHLY, CDR2 FYNNEI. This CDR3 is 14 amino acids long. The chain's CDR3 is CAGDRGKLAGELFF. CDR3 DNA: TGTGCCGGGGACAGGGGGAAGTTGGCCGGGGAGCTGTTTTTT.